Each of the 15 T cell receptor beta chains below was sequenced from the same sample in a study of T cells expressing NK-cell markers. From its re-call of the 5' RACE reads, TCRdb lists each CDR3 protein once, without DNA. The listing contains hundreds of thousands of distinct CDR3 sequences. Specimen: blood T cells: a sorted CD56 or NKG2C T cell subset, CD4+ or CD8+ T cells, or bulk PBMC T cells (not recorded which). All receptors come from a woman between 18 and 75 years old in good health.

The rearrangement uses TRBV12-3 or TRBV12-4 and TRBJ1-1; without DNA, the TCRdb call of TRBD1 cannot be checked. The CDR3 runs 15 residues. CDR3 loop: CASSSLQGAKTEAFF.

This rearrangement joins TRBV19 to TRBJ2-7. CDR3 length equals 11 residues. Germline-derived CDR1 and CDR2 are LNHDA and SQIVND (reference sequence). CDR3 protein: CASGGNYEQYF.

The chain carries TRBV4-3 and TRBJ1-4. The CDR3 extends over 17 amino acids. Germline V gives CDR1 LGHNA, CDR2 YSLEER. CDR3 region: CASSQDPRGVSGEKLFF.

The chain combines TRBV4-3 with TRBJ1-1. The CDR3 covers 14 residues. Germline assignment: CDR1 LGHNA and CDR2 YSLEER. The chain's CDR3 is CASSQEGWSTEAFF.

The gene calls are TRBV20-1 and TRBJ2-1; TCRdb designates TRBD2, a call that cannot be tested without DNA. CDR1 and CDR2 from the germline V gene are DFQATT and SNEGSKA (reference sequence). The CDR3 covers 17 residues. This CDR3 is CSGTAPPTSAIYNEQFF.

This chain joins TRBV12-3 or TRBV12-4 and TRBJ2-2; TCRdb designates TRBD2, a call that cannot be tested without DNA. This CDR3 region has 17 residues. CDR3 protein: CASSLIVGGFSTGELFF.

The chain is built from TRBV29-1 and TRBJ2-3; the D call from TCRdb, TRBD1, cannot be confirmed without DNA. Looked up from germline, CDR1 is SQVTM and CDR2 is ANQGSEA. The CDR3 is made up of 12 amino acids. The CDR3 is CSVGGVADTQYF.

CDR3 region: CASSSGQADSYNSPLHF. This sequence joins TRBV5-6 and TRBJ1-6; TCRdb indicates TRBD1, and absent DNA this call remains unverified. The CDR3 runs to 17 residues. Germline lookup yields CDR1 SGHDT and CDR2 YYEEEE.

The rearrangement links TRBV7-2 to TRBJ2-5; the TCRdb D gene call, TRBD1, has no DNA to confirm it. Looked up from germline, CDR1 is SGHTA and CDR2 is FQGNSA. CDR3 size: 15 residues. The CDR3 reads CASSTRVRGEETQYF.

The J gene is TRBJ2-5, the V gene TRBV27; as DNA is missing, the TRBD2 call by TCRdb cannot be tested. Germline CDR1 reads MNHEY; CDR2 reads SMNVEV (reference sequence). The CDR3 runs 14 residues. CDR3 residues: CASSSASGTETQYF.

The chain has TRBV29-1 and TRBJ1-2; TCRdb calls TRBD1, which cannot be checked without DNA. This CDR3 region has 14 residues. Germline assignment: CDR1 SQVTM and CDR2 ANQGSEA. Here the CDR3 reads CSVDRGRQGHGYTF.

This rearrangement joins TRBV7-9 to TRBJ2-3; TCRdb indicates TRBD2, and absent DNA this call remains unverified. Germline CDR1 is SEHNR and CDR2 is FQNEAQ (reference sequence). The CDR3 covers 11 residues. The CDR3 spells CASSPGLEVYF.

The V and J genes are TRBV20-1 and TRBJ1-6. The CDR3 contains 12 residues. CDR1 DFQATT and CDR2 SNEGSKA come from the germline V gene (reference sequence). This chain's CDR3 is CSALDINSPLHF.

The chain carries TRBV6-1 and TRBJ2-1; TCRdb reports TRBD2, a call that lacks DNA to check it against. CDR1 MNHNS and CDR2 SASEGT come from the germline V gene. This CDR3 is built from 15 residues. The CDR3 loop is CASSEASGIYNEQFF.

The V and J genes are TRBV29-1 and TRBJ1-2. Per the germline V gene, CDR1 is SQVTM and CDR2 is ANQGSEA. The CDR3 length is 12 residues. The CDR3 sequence is CSAYSGSYGYTF.